This entry lists 10 T cell receptor beta chains sequenced from one sample in a study of blood T cell repertoires in COVID-19. Sequencing used immunoSEQ multiplex PCR; TCRdb keeps in-frame clones, though not all of them. The sample records 250,000 to 300,000 clones, roughly nine tenths being singletons. Sample: peripheral blood. Receptors originate from a woman in her 30s with COVID-19, enrolled during active disease.

V gene TRBV5-6 combines with J gene TRBJ2-5; D might be TRBD2 (5 bases). The CDR3 is 15 residues long. Between the trimmed V and J ends, which lost 0 bases and 2 bases, there was a span of 11 bases. Germline CDR1 SGHDT, CDR2 YYEEEE. CDR3 in amino acids: CASSLGLGVQETQYF. CDR3 DNA sequence: TGTGCCAGCAGCTTGGGACTGGGAGTTCAAGAGACCCAGTACTTC.

V usage is TRBV27 and J usage is TRBJ2-1; 10 bases align to TRBD2. The germline V gene has CDR1 MNHEY and CDR2 SMNVEV (reference sequence). J lost 3 bases, V lost 6 bases, and 5 bases had no gene match. The CDR3 is made up of 15 amino acids. CDR3 coding DNA: TGTGCCAGCAGCCCCGTAGCGGGAGGCTACAATGAGCAGTTCTTC. Protein sequence: CASSPVAGGYNEQFF.

This clone was seen just once. The chain joins TRBV3-1 (or the pseudogene TRBV3-2) to TRBJ1-6, with TRBD1 matching 8 bases. With V trimmed by 1 base and J by 10 bases, 3 bases remained unmatched. CDR3 length: 14 amino acids. Per the germline V gene, CDR1 is LGHDT and CDR2 is YNNKEL (reference sequence). CDR3 nucleotides: TGTGCCAGCAGCCAAGGGACAGGGAAATCACCCCTCCACTTT. Translation: CASSQGTGKSPLHF.

The chain joins TRBV11-2 to TRBJ1-2; the D is unclear. Germline V CDR1 and CDR2: SGHAT, FQNNGV. The V gene lost 5 bases and the J gene lost 0 bases, with 4 bases spanning the gap. CDR3 size: 12 residues. The CDR3: CASSRANYGYTF. For the CDR3, the DNA is TGTGCCAGCAGCAGAGCTAACTATGGCTACACCTTC.

The chain recombines TRBV10-3 with TRBJ1-5; 10 nucleotides agree with TRBD1. Trimming took 6 bases from V and 6 from J; bases not matched to a gene: 5. CDR3 length equals 14 residues. The germline CDR1 and CDR2 sequences are ENHRY and SYGVKD. The DNA for the CDR3 is TGTGCCATCAGGGGGACAGGGGAGTCTCAGCCCCAGCATTTT. It encodes CAIRGTGESQPQHF.

The chain carries TRBV18 and TRBJ2-3, with D unresolved. CDR1 KGHSH and CDR2 LQKENI come from the germline V gene. The V end was cut by 0 bases, the J end by 0 bases, with 4 bases between. The CDR3 runs to 14 residues. CDR3 residues: CASSPPLSTDTQYF. Written as DNA, the CDR3 is TGTGCCAGCTCACCACCACTAAGCACAGATACGCAGTATTTT.

The genes are TRBV4-2 and TRBJ2-6; weak D call: TRBD2 (5 bases). The length of the CDR3 is 16 residues. Germline loops: CDR1 LGHNA, CDR2 YNFKEQ. V dropped 3 bases and J dropped 1 base, with 10 bases sitting between them. The CDR3 spells CASSQERSSGANVLTF. CDR3 coding DNA: TGTGCCAGCAGCCAGGAGCGGTCGTCTGGGGCCAACGTCCTGACTTTC.

The chain couples TRBV11-2 to TRBJ2-4; perhaps TRBD1 as D (5 bases). The germline gives CDR1 SGHAT, CDR2 FQNNGV. V was shortened by 3 bases and J by 3 bases, with 15 bases between the two germline ends. This CDR3 contains 16 residues. CDR3 sequence reads: CASSFSTGTLKNIQYF. As DNA, the CDR3 is TGTGCCAGCAGCTTTTCCACAGGTACCCTCAAAAACATTCAGTACTTC.

The chain carries TRBV7-8 and TRBJ1-1; D not certain. This CDR3 has 15 amino acids. The germline V gene encodes CDR1 SGHVS and CDR2 FQNEAQ. Trimming stripped 2 bases from V and 1 base from J, with 11 bases between. The chain's CDR3 is CASSLNLAANTEAFF. CDR3 in DNA: TGTGCCAGCAGCTTAAATTTGGCCGCGAACACTGAAGCTTTCTTT.

The chain has TRBV19 and TRBJ1-5; unclear D gene. CDR3 length: 14 amino acids. CDR1 and CDR2 (germline): LNHDA, SQIVND (reference sequence). Trimming removed 7 bases at V and 3 bases at J, with 13 bases between. The CDR3 DNA reads TGTGCCAGTAAAGTCGAAACTGACAATCAGCCCCAGCATTTT. Its translation: CASKVETDNQPQHF.